The T cell receptor beta chain under discussion was sequenced for a study of T cells in Graves' hyperthyroidism and ophthalmopathy. Unmatched junction bases numbered 11, after V lost 5 bases and J lost 5 bases. Germline V gives CDR1 SGHTA, CDR2 FQGTGA. The CDR3 has 16 amino acids. PBMCs came from 7.5 to 10 ml fresh peripheral blood. TCR beta CDR3 region amplification was performed from RNA transcripts. RT-PCR in the first round (using the HTBI primer set) targeted the TCR CDR3. TCRdb itself ran the multiplex PCR reads through MiXCR, one entry per CDR3 protein. The sample includes around 360,000 distinct CDR3 sequences, approximately 14% seen only once; the top ten take under 25%. This clonotype was found many times. Antigen specificity is unknown. Study-level results: Researchers found most expanded thyroid clonotypes above 0.001 in blood as well.

The chain recombines TRBV7-3 with TRBJ2-3; 9 nucleotides agree with TRBD2. The receptor was derived from a woman between 55 and 75 years old with Graves' ophthalmopathy. Sequenced material: blood. The CDR3 region has the DNA TGTGCCAGCAGCCCCAGACTAGCGGCCACGGGAGATACGCAGTATTTT. Translating gives CASSPRLAATGDTQYF.